This T cell receptor beta chain was recovered during a study of T cells after yellow fever vaccination (dated by TCRdb to 2018 to 2020). In the study overall: Libraries from fractions with low cell numbers were prepared with the SMART-Seq v4 Ultra Low Input RNA kit. Bulk TCR alpha and beta repertoires were sequenced longitudinally to track T-cell clones before and after primary and booster YFV17D yellow fever vaccination. Two healthy male donors, one aged 18 to 29 and one aged 30 to 40 years, were included in the cohort. Blood was collected at multiple timepoints before and after primary and secondary immunization, and bulk PBMC replicates and cell subsets were isolated. The paper as a whole reports these results and caveats: FACS-sorted repertoires could contain abundant contaminating clonotypes from the bulk population, so computational filtering was required. The study included only a couple of donors, which limits how far the findings can be generalized. After the booster, most of the clones that had expanded following primary vaccination were detected again (roughly 97% of CD4 and 80% to 90% of CD8), which suggests that memory was broadly maintained. The secondary T-cell response was found to be weaker but faster than the primary response, with a peak reached on day 5 rather than on day 15. A small share of clonotypes was detected in both CD4 and CD8 compartments, with the overlap likely arising from convergent recombination.

The germline V and J ends show losses of 7 bases and 3 bases respectively, and no gene match explains 11 bases of the junction. The CDR3 starts with the cysteine, ends with the phenylalanine, and has 16 residues. The kept DNA is CDR3 alone, 48 bases in frame from the first base. This clonotype has more than one count but fewer than ten. Which antigen it targets is not known. Base qualities are not at hand, and no much larger clone is one base apart. The instrument was an Illumina NovaSeq 6000. TCR cDNA was synthesized by 5'RACE template switching, through which a universal primer site and unique molecular identifiers were introduced. cDNA synthesis was primed from both the TCR alpha and TCR beta constant segments. Two PCR steps were used to amplify libraries, with sample barcodes and sequencing adapters being added in the second step. Libraries were sequenced on Illumina HiSeq 2500 (2x100 bp) or NovaSeq (2x150 bp). In the source study's methods: MIGEC handled demultiplexing of reads and collapsing into UMI consensus sequences, while MiXCR performed V(D)J alignment. Clonotypes responding to the vaccine were identified with edgeR on replicate PBMC samples, with the criteria of FDR below 0.01 and a log2 fold change above 5 up to day 15. Bulk clonotypes were assigned CD4 or CD8 identity according to which sequenced CD4 or CD8 repertoire held them at higher abundance. In TCRdb, the public reads were trimmed at Q25 with fastp and aligned with MiXCR, with productive beta chains retained. Rows with one shared CDR3 protein collapse into an entry with the most common genes and DNA. The authors' filters were not applied to this entry. The sample profile shows a few hundred thousand distinct CDR3 sequences; 18% of them were found once. Clones ranked in the top ten supply 15% to 20% of the sample.

Explained via the paper, the treatment or condition label denotes: live attenuated yellow fever vaccine strain. At each blood-draw timepoint, two biological replicates of bulk PBMCs were collected. A standard Ficoll-Paque protocol was used to isolate PBMCs from peripheral blood. TriZol was used to extract RNA from bulk PBMCs, from CD4 and CD8 fractions, and from dextramer-positive and dextramer-negative fractions. The sequence links TRBV12-3 or TRBV12-4 to TRBJ2-3, with 9 bases aligning to TRBD1. Sequenced material: PBMCs, taken before the yellow fever booster vaccination. This clonotype was obtained from a man between 18 and 29 years old who received the YFV17D yellow fever vaccine. The DNA is TGTGCCAGCATCTCCCCGGGACAGGGTAGGACAGATACGCAGTATTTT. Protein translation: CASISPGQGRTDTQYF.